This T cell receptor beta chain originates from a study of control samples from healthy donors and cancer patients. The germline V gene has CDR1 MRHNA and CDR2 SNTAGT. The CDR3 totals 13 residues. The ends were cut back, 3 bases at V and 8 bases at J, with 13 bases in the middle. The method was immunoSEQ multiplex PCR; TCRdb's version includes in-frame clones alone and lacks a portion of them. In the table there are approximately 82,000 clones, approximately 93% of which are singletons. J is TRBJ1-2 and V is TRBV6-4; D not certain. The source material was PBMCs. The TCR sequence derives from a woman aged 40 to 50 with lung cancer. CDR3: CASSEAGFSGYTF. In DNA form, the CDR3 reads TGTGCCAGCAGTGAAGCCGGGTTTAGCGGCTACACCTTC.